This T cell receptor beta chain was found in a study of T cell repertoires in cytomegalovirus infection. Study summary: CMV infection and matching HLA type were both indicated by public TCR beta signatures. The study's findings and limits: In two of eight donors, the top clonotype was HLA-C-restricted CMV-specific.

As to this clonotype: Its antigen is currently unknown.

V shed 7 bases and J 5 bases; nucleotides not matched to a gene: 9. The germline CDR1 and CDR2 sequences are LNHDA and SQIVND (reference sequence). The CDR3 contains 15 residues. TCRdb re-derived calls from the reads in MiXCR, one entry per CDR3 protein. Of roughly 700,000 distinct CDR3 sequences listed, approximately 33% are singletons. Specimen: cultured PBMCs, collected from culture after CMV antigen stimulation. This rearrangement joins TRBV19 to TRBJ2-3; 10 bases agree with TRBD2. This clonotype originated in a human donor in good health (CMV status not recorded). Some clones in this sample may be carry-over from other donors' samples. Here the CDR3 DNA reads TGTGCCAGTACCCTCCAGCGGGGGGGACAAGATACGCAGTATTTT. Its translation is CASTLQRGGQDTQYF. The complete variable domain, with remaining parts taken from reference TRBV19 and TRBJ2-3, reads DGGITQSPKYLFRKEGQNVTLSCEQNLNHDAMYWYRQDPGQGLRLIYYSQIVNDFQKGDIAEGYSVSREKKESFPLTVTSAQKNPTAFYLCASTLQRGGQDTQYFGPGTRLTVL.